The entry that follows covers one T cell receptor (beta chain) sequence. This clone was detected many times. Its target antigen remains unknown. Base qualities are not recorded, but no much larger clone differs from it by a single base. The sample belongs to a study of shared clonotypes between healthy human individuals (dated by TCRdb to 2020 to 2022). Background on the whole study: The cohort included three men and two women between 18 and 49 years of age. For each donor, CD4 naive and CD4 memory were each given three plates, CD8 naive was given two plates, and CD8 memory was given one plate. Blood TCR repertoires of roughly five healthy adults were deeply sequenced to estimate repertoire size and the extent of clonotype sharing between individuals. To increase sequencing depth and limit assay-specific biases, TCR repertoire library preparation and sequencing were carried out by different laboratories using diverse techniques. Each donor's leukapheresis produced roughly between roughly 0.94 and 9.5 billion PBMCs. What the work shows at the level of the full study, not this receptor alone: Sampling was limited to blood, and TCR repertoires in tissue likely differ from TCR repertoires in blood. Even with the large sequencing depth, rarefaction of the sorted-subset datasets indicated that sequencing was incomplete. Across a few donors, about 5% of naive CD4, roughly 3.4% of naive CD8, about 2.3% of memory CD4, and approximately 0.4% of memory CD8 clonotypes were shared. Higher generation probabilities were observed for clonotypes shared by all four sorted-subset donors than for non-shared clonotypes. Naive subsets generally had larger estimated clonotype richness than memory subsets did. The genetic and exposure-history diversity represented was limited by the small number of donors. Pairwise subsampling led to the expectation that sequencing depth would affect the degree of clonotype sharing among donors.

Donors were healthy HIV-negative adults with no recently reported acute infections or vaccinations. Every donor was a Caucasian adult residing in Nashville, Tennessee, USA. CD4+ T cells were enriched by magnetic negative selection, after which naive cells were positively selected on CD45RA and the negative fraction was taken as the memory subset. Blood was obtained by leukapheresis, after which PBMCs were separated by Ficoll-Histopaque density gradient centrifugation and cryopreserved in liquid nitrogen vapor phase. Analytical flow cytometry was used to check the purity and quantity of each magnetically sorted T cell population. Genomic DNA was isolated from each sorted fraction and quantified by UV absorbance on a Nanodrop 2000c. Using the deep immunoSEQ assay, multiplex PCR amplified TCR CDR3 regions from genomic DNA. Extracted genomic DNA from each cell subset was spread evenly across all wells of several immunoSEQ 96-well plates, with each plate serving as a replicate. For sorted subsets, roughly 200 ng of genomic DNA, equivalent to tens of thousands of T cell genomes, went into each replicate PCR. Purified libraries were measured with a Qubit 3.0 fluorometer, size-checked on a Bioanalyzer 2100, and measured again with the KAPA Library Quantification kit. A separate single-read 150-cycle Illumina NextSeq 550 flow cell was used to sequence each immunoSEQ 96-well plate. The paper's processing steps were these. Because the immunoSEQ output included only junctional sequences and no quality scores, the filtering could not be the same as the filtering used for full-length reads. Sequences were annotated with PyIR, a Python wrapper for IgBLAST v1.9, and V/J genes and CDR3 were assigned using IMGT germline references. Reads were removed for weak V/J assignments (E-value above 1e-6), missing CDR3, stop codons, out-of-frame junctions, or ambiguous translated residues. A V3J clonotype was defined by an identical inferred V gene, J gene, and CDR3 amino acid sequence. Percentage overlap between repertoires was computed as shared unique clonotypes divided by the size of the smaller repertoire. RTK rarefaction, the Chao1 estimator, and Recon v2.1 estimates of unobserved clonotypes were used to assess repertoire richness. Generation probabilities for all TCRbeta clonotypes obtained by the gDNA method from a handful of donors were computed using OLGA. Here the immuneACCESS table is served through TCRdb, limited to in-frame sequences with V and J called. Missing clones are a known gap in these copies; in checked studies unresolved V genes cover under half, and the rest lacks a known reason. V, J and clone size are those of that table, while D and trimming were read from the DNA. The sample table shows almost 750,000 clones, and 55% to 80% are seen once. The ten largest clonotypes hold around 1.7% of the sample.

Germline trimming: 2 bases from V, 3 bases from J; junction bases outside gene matches: 2. Including cysteine and phenylalanine, the CDR3 has 15 amino acids. The sequence is cut down to CDR3 DNA, 45 bases in frame from base 1. Based on the germline V gene, the CDR1 and CDR2 sequences are SGHVS and FNYEAQ. The sequenced sample consisted of memory CD4+ T cells sorted from blood. The cell subset or site label here, explained by the study, means: CD45RA-negative fraction. The chain joins TRBV7-6 to TRBJ2-7; a stretch of 12 junction bases matches TRBD2. The clonotype originates from a woman in her twenties or thirties in good health. Here is the DNA: TGTGCCAGCAGCTTACGGACTAGCGGGAACTACGAGCAGTACTTC. Its amino acids are CASSLRTSGNYEQYF.